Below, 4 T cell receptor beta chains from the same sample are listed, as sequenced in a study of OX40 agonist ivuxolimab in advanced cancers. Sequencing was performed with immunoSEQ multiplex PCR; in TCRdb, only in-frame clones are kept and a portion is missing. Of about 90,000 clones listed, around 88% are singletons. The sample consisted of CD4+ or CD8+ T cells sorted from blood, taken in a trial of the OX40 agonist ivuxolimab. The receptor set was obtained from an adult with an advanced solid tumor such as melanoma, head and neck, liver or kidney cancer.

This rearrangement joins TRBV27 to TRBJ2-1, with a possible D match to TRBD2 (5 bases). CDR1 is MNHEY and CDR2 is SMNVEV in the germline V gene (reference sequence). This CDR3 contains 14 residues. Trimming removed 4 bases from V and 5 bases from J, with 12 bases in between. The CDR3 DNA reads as TGTGCCAGCAGTTCAAACGGGGAGAACAATGAGCAGTTCTTC. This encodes CASSSNGENNEQFF.

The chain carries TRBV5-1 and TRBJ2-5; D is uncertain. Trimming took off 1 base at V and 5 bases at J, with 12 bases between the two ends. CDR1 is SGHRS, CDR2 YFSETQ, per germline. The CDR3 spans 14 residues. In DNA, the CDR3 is TGCGCCAGCAGCTTGCCGCAGGCTGGGGAGACCCAGTACTTC. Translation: CASSLPQAGETQYF.

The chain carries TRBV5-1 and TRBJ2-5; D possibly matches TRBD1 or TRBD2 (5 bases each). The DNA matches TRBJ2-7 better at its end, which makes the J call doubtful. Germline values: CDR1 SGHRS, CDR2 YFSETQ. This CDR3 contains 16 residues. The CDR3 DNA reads TGCGCCAGCAGCCCGGGACCGCCTGTCGGCGTTTACGAGCAGTACTTC. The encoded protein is CASSPGPPVGVYEQYF.

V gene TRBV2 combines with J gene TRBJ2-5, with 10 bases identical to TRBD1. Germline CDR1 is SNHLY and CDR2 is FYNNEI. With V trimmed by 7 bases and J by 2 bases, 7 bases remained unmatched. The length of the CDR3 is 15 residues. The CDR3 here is CASTGQGSGQETQYF. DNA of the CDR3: TGTGCCAGCACGGGACAGGGGTCGGGACAAGAGACCCAGTACTTC.